Presented here are 3 T cell receptor beta chains from one specimen sequenced in a study of T cell responses to AZD1222 COVID-19 vaccine. Clones were read by immunoSEQ multiplex PCR, and TCRdb kept only the in-frame ones, dropping some. The profile shows 100,000 to 150,000 clones, about 86% of them singletons. Material: peripheral blood, obtained on day 0 of AZD1222 vaccination. These receptor sequences come from an adult in good health.

V and J are TRBV6-1 and TRBJ1-1; maybe TRBD1 (6 bases). Germline V gene data show CDR1 as MNHNS and CDR2 as SASEGT. Trimming left V 2 bases short and J 4 bases short, with 17 bases between. CDR3 length: 16 amino acids. The CDR3 is CASSETWGRRRTEAFF. Here the CDR3 DNA reads TGTGCCAGCAGTGAAACGTGGGGGCGCAGACGCACTGAAGCTTTCTTT.

This clone was found once. Being one base from a much bigger clone, this may be a read error. This chain connects TRBV7-3 to TRBJ1-1; D gene ambiguous. Germline CDR1 SGHTA, CDR2 FQGTGA. The CDR3 extends over 13 amino acids. Trimming shortened V by 2 bases and J by 1 base, and 5 bases separated the two germline ends. The CDR3 here is CASSLVGNTEAFF. The CDR3 DNA is TGTGCCAGCAGCTTAGTGGGGAACACTGAAGCTTTCTTT.

The rearrangement links TRBV9 to TRBJ2-7, with 7 bases fitting TRBD2. After removal of 0 bases from V and 2 bases from J, the junction contained 5 bases not matched to a gene. Germline CDR1 and CDR2: SGDLS and YYNGEE. CDR3 length: 15 amino acids. CDR3 DNA: TGTGCCAGCAGCGTAGGGGAGGGGCCAGCCTACGAGCAGTACTTC. Translating gives CASSVGEGPAYEQYF.